The 3 T cell receptor beta chains below come from one sample, sequenced in a study of a mutant IDH1 vaccine in newly diagnosed glioma (dated by TCRdb to about 2021). Per the publication, the time point label means: week 47, end of study. Every vaccine dose consisted of 300 ug of a 20-mer mutant IDH1 peptide in Montanide, administered subcutaneously together with topical imiquimod. Their antigens remain unidentified. Library prep was done by the immunoSEQ multiplex PCR assay. TCRdb holds this immuneACCESS table with in-frame rearrangements only. Some clones are missing; in checked studies, unresolved V genes explain under half, and the rest has no known cause. The sample includes around 23,000 clones, with roughly 83% observed a single time. 2.8% of the sample belongs to the ten largest clones. The sample was PBMCs, taken from a glioma patient whose treatment included an IDH1 peptide vaccine. The receptors derive from a man aged 40-49 years with glioma.

The CDR3 protein is CASSLKLAGTPGETQYF. The CDR3 region has the DNA TGTGCCAGCAGCTTAAAACTAGCGGGAACCCCCGGGGAGACCCAGTACTTC. The genes are TRBV13 and TRBJ2-5, with 10 bases fitting TRBD2. The CDR3 totals 17 residues. Germline V gene data show CDR1 as PRHDT and CDR2 as FYEKMQ (reference sequence). After removal of 2 bases from V and 5 bases from J, the junction contained 11 bases not matched to a gene.

The chain uses TRBV4-2 and TRBJ2-7; a weak D match, TRBD2 (5 bases). CDR3 length equals 16 residues. The V end was cut by 0 bases, the J end by 3 bases, with 15 bases between. The V gene's germline CDR1 is LGHNA and CDR2 YNFKEQ. CDR3 sequence reads: CASSQERGAGDYEQYF. In nucleotides, the CDR3 is TGTGCCAGCAGCCAAGAACGGGGTGCGGGCGACTACGAGCAGTACTTC.

This chain uses TRBV6-5 with TRBJ2-1, with D unresolved. CDR1 and CDR2 (germline): MNHEY, SVGAGI. This CDR3 contains 15 residues. Trimming removed 2 bases at V and 2 bases at J, with 10 bases between. The CDR3 here is CASSYSGSPYNEQFF. The CDR3 DNA follows: TGTGCCAGCAGTTACAGTGGGTCCCCCTACAATGAGCAGTTCTTC.